What follows are 25 T cell receptor beta chains derived from one specimen sequenced in a study of control samples from healthy donors and cancer patients. Clones were sequenced by immunoSEQ multiplex PCR, and TCRdb holds only the in-frame ones, with some missing. Of thousands of clones in the sample, nearly 80% were seen once. Material for sequencing was formalin-fixed, paraffin-embedded tissue. These TCRs come from a male donor with melanoma.

This chain links TRBV7-2 with TRBJ2-2, with 8 bases identical to TRBD2. The V gene's germline CDR1 is SGHTA and CDR2 FQGNSA. V was pared by 2 bases and J by 0 bases, with 2 bases of the junction left unmatched. The CDR3 loop spans 16 amino acids. The CDR3 DNA reads as TGTGCCAGCAGCTTACTTAGCGGGACGAACACCGGGGAGCTGTTTTTT. It encodes CASSLLSGTNTGELFF.

The chain uses TRBV21-1 and TRBJ2-7; TRBD2, as called in the table, went unchecked against the DNA. TRBV21-1 is a known pseudogene. The CDR3 is made up of 13 amino acids. This CDR3 is CARTRAEGYEQYF. The CDR3 coding sequence is TGTGCCAGAACCAGAGCTGAGGGCTACGAGCAGTACTTC.

This chain connects TRBV5-6 to TRBJ1-4; D is unresolved. Trimming pared 5 bases from V and 6 bases from J, leaving 14 bases between. This CDR3 has 14 amino acids. CDR1 is SGHDT, CDR2 YYEEEE, per germline. CDR3 in amino acids: CASRSSANDEKLFF. In DNA, the CDR3 is TGTGCCAGCAGAAGTTCCGCCAACGATGAAAAACTGTTTTTT.

V gene TRBV12-3 or TRBV12-4 combines with J gene TRBJ1-2; D gene unclear. This CDR3 is 12 amino acids long. V dropped 3 bases and J dropped 8 bases, with 10 bases sitting between them. CDR3 coding DNA: TGTGCCAGCAGTTTCGGATCGGGGGGCTACACCTTC. Protein product: CASSFGSGGYTF.

This rearrangement joins TRBV19 to TRBJ2-1; D is undetermined. The CDR3 is 13 amino acids. Trimming left V 3 bases short and J 9 bases short, with 12 bases between. From germline, CDR1 is LNHDA and CDR2 SQIVND (reference sequence). CDR3 sequence reads: CASSILLYGEQFF. The CDR3, as DNA: TGTGCCAGTAGTATTCTTCTCTACGGTGAGCAGTTCTTC.

This clone has just one count. The chain combines TRBV3-1 (or the pseudogene TRBV3-2) with TRBJ2-2, with unresolved D. V was shortened by 1 base and J by 5 bases, with 5 bases between the two germline ends. This CDR3 spans 13 amino acids. In germline, CDR1 is LGHDT, CDR2 YNNKEL (reference sequence). CDR3 region: CASSQAITGELFF. For the CDR3, the DNA is TGTGCCAGCAGCCAAGCCATAACCGGGGAGCTGTTTTTT.

This clone has just one count. The chain carries TRBV7-2 and TRBJ2-7, with D maybe TRBD2 (5 bases). Trimming took off 0 bases at V and 3 bases at J, with 12 bases between the two ends. Per germline, CDR1 SGHTA and CDR2 FQGNSA. The CDR3 loop spans 15 amino acids. The CDR3 loop is CASSLAGGPSYEQYF. CDR3 sequence (DNA): TGTGCCAGCAGCTTAGCTGGCGGGCCCAGCTACGAGCAGTACTTC.

The rearrangement links TRBV19 to TRBJ2-3; 8 nucleotides agree with TRBD1. CDR1 LNHDA and CDR2 SQIVND come from the germline V gene (reference sequence). After removal of 4 bases from V and 4 bases from J, the junction contained 1 base not matched to a gene. The CDR3 consists of 13 residues. The DNA of the CDR3 is TGTGCCAGTAGTACGACAGGGGCAGATACGCAGTATTTT. This codes for CASSTTGADTQYF.

The rearrangement uses TRBV21-1 and TRBJ2-7; the D call TRBD2 from the table was never checked on the DNA. TRBV21-1 is deemed a pseudogene. The CDR3 is made up of 14 amino acids. CDR3 DNA sequence: TGTGCCAGCAGCAAACTAGCGGGAGAGTACGAGCAGTACTTC. Amino acid sequence: CASSKLAGEYEQYF.

This chain uses TRBV5-1 with TRBJ2-7; weak D call: TRBD1 (5 bases). The germline gives CDR1 SGHRS, CDR2 YFSETQ. Between the trimmed V and J ends, which lost 0 bases and 2 bases, there was a span of 6 bases. This CDR3 has 13 residues. The CDR3 sequence: CASSLEDTYEQYF. DNA of the CDR3: TGCGCCAGCAGCTTGGAGGACACCTACGAGCAGTACTTC.

V and J are TRBV19 and TRBJ2-3; tentative D call: TRBD2 (6 bases). Trimming left V 7 bases short and J 2 bases short, with 16 bases between. The CDR3 extends over 15 amino acids. The germline V gene has CDR1 LNHDA and CDR2 SQIVND (reference sequence). CDR3 protein: CASTPRGGYTDTQYF. The CDR3 nucleotides read TGTGCCAGTACCCCCCGGGGAGGATACACAGATACGCAGTATTTT.

The chain combines TRBV11-2 with TRBJ2-6, with 7 positions matching TRBD1. Trimming removed 2 bases from V and 0 bases from J; junction bases left unmatched: 4. The CDR3 runs to 17 residues. Per the germline V gene, CDR1 is SGHAT and CDR2 is FQNNGV. CDR3 bases: TGTGCCAGCAGCTTAACAGGGGCCAGCTCTGGGGCCAACGTCCTGACTTTC. Translation: CASSLTGASSGANVLTF. Looking up the rest from reference TRBV11-2 and TRBJ2-6 gives the full variable domain: EAGVAQSPRYKIIEKRQSVAFWCNPISGHATLYWYQQILGQGPKLLIQFQNNGVVDDSQLPKDRFSAERLKGVDSTLKIQPAKLEDSAVYLCASSLTGASSGANVLTFGAGSRLTVL.

The chain has TRBV19 and TRBJ2-7; TRBD1 aligns across 9 bases. The CDR3 consists of 12 residues. Germline-derived CDR1 and CDR2 are LNHDA and SQIVND (reference sequence). The junction had 6 bases not matched to a gene; V was cut back by 9 bases and J by 6 bases. The CDR3 spells CASAGTGSEQYF. CDR3 nucleotide sequence: TGTGCCAGCGCCGGGACAGGGAGCGAGCAGTACTTC.

The chain employs TRBV7-9 and TRBJ2-6; D is unresolved. The germline V gene encodes CDR1 SEHNR and CDR2 FQNEAQ (reference sequence). There are 11 residues in the CDR3. V was trimmed by 6 bases and J by 7 bases, leaving 4 bases between them. CDR3 sequence: CASSKANVLTF. As DNA, the CDR3 is TGTGCCAGCAGTAAAGCCAACGTCCTGACTTTC.

The chain joins TRBV7-2 to TRBJ2-7; D ambiguous. Between the trimmed V and J ends, which lost 0 bases and 0 bases, there was a span of 3 bases. In germline, CDR1 is SGHTA, CDR2 FQGNSA. The CDR3 is 13 residues long. CDR3 nucleotides: TGTGCCAGCAGCTTAGCCTACTCCTACGAGCAGTACTTC. It codes for CASSLAYSYEQYF.

The chain is built from TRBV7-9 and TRBJ1-2, with a tentative D call TRBD1 (6 bases). CDR1 is SEHNR and CDR2 is FQNEAQ in the germline V gene (reference sequence). The CDR3 is 13 amino acids. V was clipped by 2 bases and J by 8 bases, with 12 bases between them. This CDR3 is CASSLSPGQGYTF. DNA of the CDR3: TGTGCCAGCAGCTTATCCCCGGGACAAGGCTACACCTTC.

The chain recombines TRBV18 with TRBJ1-2, with 11 bases identical to TRBD1. The ends lost 0 bases at V and 8 bases at J; junction bases unmatched: 5. In germline, CDR1 is KGHSH, CDR2 LQKENI. CDR3 size: 15 residues. In nucleotides, the CDR3 is TGTGCCAGCTCACCACCTGGACAGGGGGCCTTAGGCTACACCTTC. Protein: CASSPPGQGALGYTF.

CDR3 bases: TGTGCCACCAGTGATTTGAGGAGGGGTGAAGATACGCAGTATTTT. The encoded protein is CATSDLRRGEDTQYF. This rearrangement joins TRBV24-1 to TRBJ2-3, with D tentatively TRBD2 (6 bases). The CDR3 consists of 15 residues. CDR1 is KGHDR, CDR2 SFDVKD, per germline. The V end lost 0 bases, the J end lost 5 bases, and 11 bases lay between the germline ends.

This rearrangement joins TRBV7-2 to TRBJ2-7, with D unresolved. The V gene's germline CDR1 is SGHTA and CDR2 FQGNSA. Trimming stripped 1 base from V and 4 bases from J, with 5 bases between. This CDR3 has 12 amino acids. CDR3 region: CASSLVEYEQYF. The CDR3 coding sequence is TGTGCCAGCAGCTTAGTAGAGTACGAGCAGTACTTC.

The V gene is TRBV6-5, the J gene TRBJ2-7; 10 bases are shared with TRBD1. The V gene's germline CDR1 is MNHEY and CDR2 SVGAGI. The CDR3 has 15 amino acids. V shed 0 bases, J shed 3 bases, and the junction held 2 bases outside the gene matches. CDR3: CASSYSTGGGYEQYF. As DNA, the CDR3 is TGTGCCAGCAGTTACTCGACAGGGGGCGGCTACGAGCAGTACTTC.

The chain is built from TRBV9 and TRBJ2-1, with TRBD2 matching 7 bases. Germline V gene sequence: CDR1 SGDLS, CDR2 YYNGEE. CDR3 length equals 16 residues. Losses at the gene ends were 1 base for V and 0 bases for J; bases not matched to a gene: 4. For the CDR3, the DNA is TGTGCCAGCAGCGTAACTAGCGACAGCTCCTACAATGAGCAGTTCTTC. Translation: CASSVTSDSSYNEQFF. Supplemented by reference TRBV9 and TRBJ2-1, the full variable domain reads DSGVTQTPKHLITATGQRVTLRCSPRSGDLSVYWYQQSLDQGLQFLIQYYNGEERAKGNILERFSAQQFPDLHSELNLSSLELGDSALYFCASSVTSDSSYNEQFFGPGTRLTVL.

The rearrangement links TRBV6-5 to TRBJ2-7; TRBD2 might be the D (5 bases). V shed 5 bases and J shed 0 bases, with 11 bases lying between them. The CDR3 sequence is 14 residues long. Germline CDR1 reads MNHEY; CDR2 reads SVGAGI. The CDR3 DNA reads as TGTGCCAGCAGTATTCAGCGGAGCTCCTACGAGCAGTACTTC. It is translated as CASSIQRSSYEQYF.

This clone has a handful of counts. The genes are TRBV7-3 and TRBJ2-1, with D maybe TRBD2 (5 bases). In germline, CDR1 is SGHTA, CDR2 FQGTGA. V dropped 1 base and J dropped 10 bases, with 11 bases sitting between them. The CDR3 runs to 13 residues. The CDR3 spells CASSLSLPGEQFF. In DNA form, the CDR3 reads TGTGCCAGCAGCTTAAGTTTACCGGGGGAGCAGTTCTTC.

The rearrangement links TRBV6-5 to TRBJ2-1; maybe TRBD2 (5 bases). CDR3 length: 14 amino acids. The V and J ends lost 6 bases and 1 base respectively, with 10 bases between them. Germline V lookup: CDR1 MNHEY, CDR2 SVGAGI. CDR3 sequence reads: CASRERASYNEQFF. The CDR3 DNA reads TGTGCCAGCAGGGAGAGGGCGTCCTACAATGAGCAGTTCTTC.

The chain employs TRBV7-8 and TRBJ2-2; the D is unclear. Germline CDR1 is SGHVS and CDR2 is FQNEAQ. The CDR3 is 15 residues long. Trimming stripped 0 bases from V and 5 bases from J, with 10 bases between. CDR3: CASSLAPRKTGELFF. In DNA form, the CDR3 reads TGTGCCAGCAGCTTAGCGCCTAGAAAGACCGGGGAGCTGTTTTTT.